The T cell receptor beta chain described here comes from a study of OX40 agonist ivuxolimab in advanced cancers. For the study at large: Males comprised roughly four fifths of the group, whose mean age was approximately 62 years (range roughly 20 to 85).

Looked up from germline, CDR1 is SGHRS and CDR2 is YFSETQ. The CDR3 is 15 amino acids. The J segment lost 6 bases and the V segment lost 7 bases, leaving 12 bases of the junction unmatched. Sequencing was performed with immunoSEQ multiplex PCR; in TCRdb, only in-frame clones are kept and a portion is missing. The repertoire holds 75,000 to 80,000 clones, with roughly 87% as singletons. Autoimmune disease history or systemic immunosuppression led to patient exclusion. The sequencing used CD4+ or CD8+ T cells sorted from blood, collected in a trial of the OX40 agonist ivuxolimab. V and J are TRBV5-1 and TRBJ1-4; the match to TRBD1 covers 7 bases. The receptor's source is an adult with an advanced solid tumor such as melanoma, head and neck, liver or kidney cancer. CDR3 region: CASVPGQPGDEKLFF. Here the CDR3 DNA reads TGCGCCAGCGTTCCGGGACAGCCCGGGGATGAAAAACTGTTTTTT.